Here is one TCR beta chain with its context. Antigen: not known. This entry comes from a study of regulatory T cells. Points from the study as a whole: In CD3G-deficient patients, conventional CD4+ T cells were enriched for hydrophobic CDR3 residues at positions 6 and 7. Patient repertoires had restricted TRB V-J pairs and skewed V and J usage, most in Tregs.

Regulatory (CD25-high CD127-low) and conventional (CD25-low CD127-high) CD4+ T cells were sorted separately. The PCR used 52 TRBV and 13 TRBJ primers. Generated by immunoSEQ multiplex PCR, the TCRdb table keeps only in-frame clones and is missing some. The repertoire has about 15,000 clones, around 84% of them found once; the top ten carry over 7%. Germline V gives CDR1 MNHNS, CDR2 SASEGT. V shed 4 bases and J shed 4 bases, with 14 bases lying between them. The CDR3 has 14 amino acids. The sequenced sample consisted of conventional CD4+ T cells sorted from blood. This chain connects TRBV6-1 to TRBJ2-7; D uncertain. This receptor was obtained from a person under 45 with CD3G deficiency. The CDR3 DNA is TGTGCCAGCAGTGCCCTTGGGGTGGGGTACGAGCAGTACTTC. This codes for CASSALGVGYEQYF.